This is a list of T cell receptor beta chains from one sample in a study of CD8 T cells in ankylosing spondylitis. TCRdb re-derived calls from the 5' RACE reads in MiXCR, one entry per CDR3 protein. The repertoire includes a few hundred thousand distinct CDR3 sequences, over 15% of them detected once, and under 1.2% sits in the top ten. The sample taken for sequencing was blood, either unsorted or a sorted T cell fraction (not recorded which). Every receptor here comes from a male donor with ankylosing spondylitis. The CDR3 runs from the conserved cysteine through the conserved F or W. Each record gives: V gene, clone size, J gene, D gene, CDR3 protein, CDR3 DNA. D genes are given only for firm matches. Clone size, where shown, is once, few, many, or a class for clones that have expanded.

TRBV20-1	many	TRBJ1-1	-	CSALWSRSGEAFF	TGCAGTGCTTTATGGAGCCGGTCTGGTGAAGCTTTCTTT
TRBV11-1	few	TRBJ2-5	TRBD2	CASSPSLLAGGYLETQYF	TGTGCCAGCAGCCCATCTCTTCTAGCGGGAGGGTATTTAGAGACCCAGTACTTC
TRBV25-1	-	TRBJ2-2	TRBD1	CASSGHTGTGTNTGELFF	TGTGCCAGCAGTGGCCACACCGGGACAGGGACGAACACCGGGGAGCTGTTTTTT
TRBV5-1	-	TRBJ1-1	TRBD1	CASSLVGWGQDNTEAFF	TGCGCCAGCAGCTTGGTCGGTTGGGGACAGGATAACACTGAAGCTTTCTTT
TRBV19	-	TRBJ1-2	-	CASANDQGRSYGYTF	TGTGCCAGTGCCAATGATCAGGGAAGGAGCTATGGCTACACCTTC
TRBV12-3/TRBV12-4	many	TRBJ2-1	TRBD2	CASRLAGDIYSYNEQFF	TGTGCCAGCAGGTTAGCGGGAGATATCTACTCCTACAATGAGCAGTTCTTC
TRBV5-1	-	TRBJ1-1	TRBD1	CASSSWTGKDTEAFF	TGCGCCAGCAGCTCCTGGACAGGGAAGGACACTGAAGCTTTCTTT
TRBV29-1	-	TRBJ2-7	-	CSVENRVGEQYF	TGCAGCGTTGAGAACAGGGTTGGCGAGCAGTACTTC
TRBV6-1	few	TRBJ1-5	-	CASSMDGDNQPQHF	TGTGCCAGCAGCATGGACGGTGACAATCAGCCCCAGCATTTT
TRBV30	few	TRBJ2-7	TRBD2	CAWNQGGSSYEQYF	TGTGCCTGGAATCAGGGAGGGAGCTCCTACGAGCAGTACTTC
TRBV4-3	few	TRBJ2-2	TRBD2	CASSHGGNGELFF	TGCGCCAGCAGCCACGGGGGGAACGGGGAGCTGTTTTTT
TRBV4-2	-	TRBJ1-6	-	CASSQTGTALLHF	TGTGCCAGCAGCCAGACCGGGACGGCTCTCCTCCACTTT
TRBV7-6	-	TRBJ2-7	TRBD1	CASSFRQGDEQYF	TGTGCCAGCAGCTTCCGACAGGGCGACGAGCAGTACTTC
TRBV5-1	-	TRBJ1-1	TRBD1	CASRLSGQGFVEAFF	TGCGCCAGCAGGCTTTCGGGACAGGGGTTCGTAGAGGCTTTCTTT
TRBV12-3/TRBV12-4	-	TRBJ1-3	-	CASSFGGPGNTIYF	TGTGCCAGCAGTTTTGGGGGGCCTGGAAACACCATATATTTT
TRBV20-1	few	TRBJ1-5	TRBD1	CSASRDRQQPQHF	TGCAGTGCTAGTCGGGACAGACAACAGCCCCAGCATTTT
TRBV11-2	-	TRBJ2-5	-	CASSLGVQDWETQYF	TGTGCCAGCAGCTTAGGGGTACAGGATTGGGAGACCCAGTACTTC